These 13 T cell receptor beta chains came from one sample sequenced in a study of T cell clonality in common variable immunodeficiency (dated by TCRdb to 2014 to 2015). Libraries were built with the immunoSEQ multiplex PCR assay. TCRdb provides this immuneACCESS table in a form limited to in-frame rearrangements. Some clones are lacking; in checked studies, under half of them reflect an unresolved V gene, and why the rest are absent is not known. Here the sample lists some 53,000 clones, none seen once only. Of the sample, 3% to 3.5% falls within the top ten clones. Input material: peripheral blood mononuclear cells. These receptors all stem from a person between 18 and 69 years old in good health.

The table lists this clone with many counts. The observed sequence ends 3 residues before the CDR3 terminus, with the missing tail filled in from the germline J gene. The rearrangement joins TRBV9 to TRBJ1-2; D ambiguous. The CDR3 runs to 14 residues. V was pared by 4 bases and J by 2 bases, with 12 bases between. Germline CDR1 is SGDLS and CDR2 is YYNGEE. CDR3 region: CASSPPAPNYGYTF. CDR3 DNA (partial): TGTGCCAGCAGCCCCCCCGCGCCCAACTATGGC.

This clone came up many times. This CDR3 is CASSWLSEIYEQYF. CDR3 DNA, as far as it was read: TGTGCCAGCAGCTGGCTTAGCGAAATCTACGAG. The gene calls are TRBV7-2 and TRBJ2-7, with D possibly being TRBD2 (5 bases). Read sequence stops 3 residues before the CDR3 end, and the germline J gene provides the missing end. This CDR3 is built from 14 residues. The V end lost 4 bases, the J end lost 3 bases, and 13 bases lay between the germline ends. CDR1 is SGHTA and CDR2 is FQGNSA in the germline V gene.

Ten or more counts support this clone. The read terminates 3 residues ahead of where the CDR3 ends, so the germline J gene completes it. This chain links TRBV30 with TRBJ2-7; 8 bases are shared with TRBD1. This CDR3 region has 15 residues. With V trimmed by 0 bases and J by 1 base, 5 bases remained unmatched. In germline, CDR1 is GTSNPN, CDR2 SVGIG (reference sequence). The part of the CDR3 DNA that was read is TGTGCCTGGAGTGTACGACAGGGGTGGTCCTACGAG. Residues: CAWSVRQGWSYE. In full, the CDR3 reads CAWSVRQGWSYEQYF. The complete variable domain, with remaining parts taken from reference TRBV30 and TRBJ2-7, reads SQTIHQWPATLVQPVGSPLSLECTVEGTSNPNLYWYRQAAGRGLQLLFYSVGIGQISSEVPQNLSASRPQDRQFILSSKKLLLSDSGFYLCAWSVRQGWSYEQYFGPGTRLTVT.

The table lists this clone with many counts. The sample holds other DNA sequences that translate to the same CDR3. The DNA read from the CDR3 is TGTGCCTGGAGTGTACGGGTAGGGGTTGGC. Protein product: CAWSVRVGVG. The complete CDR3 reads CAWSVRVGVGYTF. V usage is TRBV30 and J usage is TRBJ1-2; possible D gene TRBD1, 5 bases. The CDR3 end lies 3 residues beyond the end of the read and is filled in from the germline J gene. The germline V and J ends were trimmed by 0 bases and 7 bases, with 12 bases remaining between them. CDR3 size: 13 residues. Germline loops: CDR1 GTSNPN, CDR2 SVGIG (reference sequence). The full variable domain, in which reference TRBV30 and TRBJ1-2 provide the parts outside the CDR3, is SQTIHQWPATLVQPVGSPLSLECTVEGTSNPNLYWYRQAAGRGLQLLFYSVGIGQISSEVPQNLSASRPQDRQFILSSKKLLLSDSGFYLCAWSVRVGVGYTFGSGTRLTVV.

In this sample, this clone turned up many times. The read falls 3 residues short of the CDR3 end, and the missing part is taken from the germline J gene. The V call is TRBV19, the J call TRBJ2-1, with TRBD2 matching 7 bases. The trim removed 2 bases at V and 9 bases at J, leaving 4 bases unmatched. Per the germline V gene, CDR1 is LNHDA and CDR2 is SQIVND (reference sequence). There are 13 residues in the CDR3. The CDR3 bases that were read are TGTGCCAGTAGTATAAGAGCGGGATTTGAG. Its protein product is CASSIRAGFE. The entire CDR3 reads CASSIRAGFEQFF.

This clone was seen repeatedly, ten times or more. The read ends 3 residues early relative to the CDR3; the germline J gene fills the gap. The chain couples TRBV6-2 or TRBV6-3 to TRBJ2-1; the D gene is possibly TRBD2 (6 bases). This CDR3 has 17 residues. Germline assignment: CDR1 MNHEY and CDR2 SVGEGT. The V end was cut by 6 bases, the J end by 0 bases, with 18 bases between. CDR3 in amino acids: CASRLEPSASSYNEQFF. CDR3 DNA, as far as it was read: TGTGCCAGCAGATTAGAGCCTAGCGCGAGCTCCTACAATGAG.

This clone was detected ten times or more. The missing CDR3 end, 3 residues past where the read stops, is filled in from the germline J gene. The chain carries TRBV20-1 and TRBJ2-7; TRBD2 matches at 7 bases. The germline V gene has CDR1 DFQATT and CDR2 SNEGSKA (reference sequence). The J segment lost 3 bases and the V segment lost 0 bases, leaving 5 bases of the junction unmatched. There are 14 residues in the CDR3. CDR3 amino acids: CSARDRGLHYEQYF. The DNA read from the CDR3 is TGCAGTGCTAGAGATCGGGGACTACACTACGAG.

For this clone: Read coverage stops 3 residues before the CDR3 terminus; the germline J gene supplies the remainder. The chain employs TRBV7-9 and TRBJ2-7, with a tentative D call TRBD2 (5 bases). The germline V and J ends were trimmed by 4 bases and 6 bases, with 16 bases remaining between them. This CDR3 region has 14 residues. Germline lookup yields CDR1 SEHNR and CDR2 FQNEAQ (reference sequence). CDR3 region: CASSYSVDWGEQYF. CDR3 bases read: TGTGCCAGCAGCTATTCCGTGGACTGGGGCGAG.

At least ten counts were recorded for this clone. Other DNA sequences within the sample encode an identical CDR3. CDR3 amino acids: CAWSGLAGGETQYF. CDR3 DNA (partial): TGTGCCTGGAGTGGACTAGCGGGAGGTGAGACC. The chain is built from TRBV30 and TRBJ2-5; 13 bases line up with TRBD2. Coverage ceases 3 residues before the CDR3 finishes, and the germline J gene fills in the end. The length of the CDR3 is 14 residues. Germline lookup yields CDR1 GTSNPN and CDR2 SVGIG (reference sequence). V was clipped by 1 base and J by 5 bases; unmatched bases: 1.

Details on this clone: The read halts 3 residues ahead of the CDR3 end, with the missing end drawn from the germline J gene. The rearrangement uses TRBV18 and TRBJ2-1; 8 bases match TRBD1. Germline assignment: CDR1 KGHSH and CDR2 LQKENI. The CDR3 runs to 15 residues. V shed 3 bases and J 5 bases; nucleotides not matched to a gene: 6. The sequenced CDR3 bases are TGTGCCAGCTCACCTGGCTCGGACAGGGACAATGAG. Its protein product is CASSPGSDRDNE. The full CDR3 protein reads CASSPGSDRDNEQFF. The variable domain in full, with the rest retrieved from reference TRBV18 and TRBJ2-1, is NAGVMQNPRHLVRRRGQEARLRCSPMKGHSHVYWYRQLPEEGLKFMVYLQKENIIDESGMPKERFSAEFPKEGPSILRIQQVVRGDSAAYFCASSPGSDRDNEQFFGPGTRLTVL.

In its sample, this clone was seen many times. The CDR3 goes on 3 residues after the read ends, and that part is filled in from the germline J gene. Other DNA sequences in this sample translate to the same CDR3. The V and J genes are TRBV7-3 and TRBJ1-3; D perhaps matches TRBD1 (5 bases). Germline values: CDR1 SGHTA, CDR2 FQGTGA. CDR3 length: 14 amino acids. The V and J ends lost 3 bases and 1 base respectively, with 7 bases between them. The DNA read from the CDR3 is TGTGCCAGCAGCTTCGGGGGATCTGGAAACACC. Translation: CASSFGGSGNT. The full CDR3 is CASSFGGSGNTIYF.

This clone was counted ten times or more. Read coverage stops 3 residues before the CDR3 terminus; the germline J gene supplies the remainder. The chain combines TRBV28 with TRBJ2-2; D call uncertain. The CDR3 length is 13 residues. The V and J ends lost 4 bases and 0 bases respectively, with 3 bases between them. Germline lookup yields CDR1 MDHEN and CDR2 SYDVKM. The covered CDR3 bases are TGTGCCAGCAGTTCATCGAACACCGGGGAG. As protein: CASSSSNTGE. The entire CDR3 is CASSSSNTGELFF.

In the case of this clone: The CDR3 goes on 3 residues after the read ends, and that part is filled in from the germline J gene. The V and J genes are TRBV2 and TRBJ2-3; maybe TRBD1 (6 bases). This CDR3 has 14 amino acids. Germline CDR1 SNHLY, CDR2 FYNNEI. The CDR3 bases that were read are TGTGCCAGCAGTGGGCAGGGGAGCGGAGAGACG. It is translated as CASSGQGSGET. The entire CDR3 reads CASSGQGSGETQYF.